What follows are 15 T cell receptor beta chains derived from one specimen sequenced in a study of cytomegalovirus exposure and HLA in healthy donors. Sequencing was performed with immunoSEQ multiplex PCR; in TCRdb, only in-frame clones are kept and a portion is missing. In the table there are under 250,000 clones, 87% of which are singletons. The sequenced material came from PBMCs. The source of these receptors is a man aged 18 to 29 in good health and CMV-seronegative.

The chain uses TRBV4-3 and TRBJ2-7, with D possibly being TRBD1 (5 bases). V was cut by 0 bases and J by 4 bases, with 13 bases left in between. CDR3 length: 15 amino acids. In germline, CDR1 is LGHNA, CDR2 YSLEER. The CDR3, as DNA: TGCGCCAGCAGCCAAGAATACGACAGCCTATACGAGCAGTACTTC. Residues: CASSQEYDSLYEQYF.

DNA for the CDR3: TGTGCCAGCAGCGTGACTAGCGGGAGCTCGACAGATACGCAGTATTTT. It encodes CASSVTSGSSTDTQYF. This chain links TRBV11-2 with TRBJ2-3; 12 bases fit TRBD2. V gave up 5 bases and J gave up 3 bases; unmatched junction bases: 6. CDR3 length: 16 residues. CDR1 and CDR2 from the germline V gene are SGHAT and FQNNGV.

DNA of the CDR3: TGTGCCAGCAGCGTAGATCAGGGTAACTCTGGAAACACCATATATTTT. Translated, it gives CASSVDQGNSGNTIYF. The chain has TRBV9 and TRBJ1-3; a weak D match, TRBD1 (5 bases). V was trimmed by 0 bases and J by 0 bases, leaving 10 bases between them. The CDR3 spans 16 residues. Per the germline V gene, CDR1 is SGDLS and CDR2 is YYNGEE.

The CDR3 spells CASSPTATGGYGYTF. CDR3 nucleotides: TGCGCCAGCAGCCCGACGGCGACAGGAGGCTATGGCTACACCTTC. The V and J genes are TRBV4-1 and TRBJ1-2; tentatively, D is TRBD1 (6 bases). Trimming cost V 4 bases and J 4 bases, with 16 bases left between them. The CDR3 is made up of 15 amino acids. Per germline, CDR1 MGHRA and CDR2 YSYEKL.

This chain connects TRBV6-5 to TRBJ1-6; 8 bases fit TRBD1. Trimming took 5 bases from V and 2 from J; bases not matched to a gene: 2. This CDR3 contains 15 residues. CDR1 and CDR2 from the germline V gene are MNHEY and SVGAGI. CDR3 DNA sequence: TGTGCCAGCAGTGGACAGGGCCCCTATAATTCACCCCTCCACTTT. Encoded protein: CASSGQGPYNSPLHF.

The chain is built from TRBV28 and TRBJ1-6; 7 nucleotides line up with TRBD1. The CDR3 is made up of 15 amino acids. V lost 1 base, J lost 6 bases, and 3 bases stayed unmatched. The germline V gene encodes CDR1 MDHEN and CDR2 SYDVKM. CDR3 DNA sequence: TGTGCCAGCAGTTTATTCCGGGACAGTAATTCACCCCTCCACTTT. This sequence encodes CASSLFRDSNSPLHF.

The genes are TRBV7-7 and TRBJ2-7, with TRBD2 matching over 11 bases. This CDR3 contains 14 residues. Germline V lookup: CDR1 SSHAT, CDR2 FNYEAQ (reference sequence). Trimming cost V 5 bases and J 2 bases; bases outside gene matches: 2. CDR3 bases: TGTGCCAGCAGCCCGGGACTAGCGGCCTACGAGCAGTACTTC. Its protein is CASSPGLAAYEQYF.

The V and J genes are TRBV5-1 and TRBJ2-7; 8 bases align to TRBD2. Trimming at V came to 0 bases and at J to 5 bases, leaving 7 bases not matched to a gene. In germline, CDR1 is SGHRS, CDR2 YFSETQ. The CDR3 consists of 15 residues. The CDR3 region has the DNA TGCGCCAGCAGCTTGGTAGGCGGGGGGATGAACGAGCAGTACTTC. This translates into CASSLVGGGMNEQYF.

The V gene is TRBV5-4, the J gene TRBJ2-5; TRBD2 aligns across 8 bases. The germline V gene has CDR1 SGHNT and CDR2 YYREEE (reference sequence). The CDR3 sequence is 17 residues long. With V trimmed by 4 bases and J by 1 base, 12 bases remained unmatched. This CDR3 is CASSPLAQRGIQETQYF. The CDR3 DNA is TGTGCCAGCAGCCCGTTAGCCCAGCGGGGGATCCAAGAGACCCAGTACTTC. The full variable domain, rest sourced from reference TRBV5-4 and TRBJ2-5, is ETGVTQSPTHLIKTRGQQVTLRCSSQSGHNTVSWYQQALGQGPQFIFQYYREEENGRGNFPPRFSGLQFPNYSSELNVNALELDDSALYLCASSPLAQRGIQETQYFGPGTRLLVL.

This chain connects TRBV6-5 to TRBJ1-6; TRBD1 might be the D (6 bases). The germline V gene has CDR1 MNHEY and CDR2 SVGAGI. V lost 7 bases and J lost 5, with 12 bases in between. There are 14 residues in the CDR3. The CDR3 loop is CASTPPGDNSPLHF. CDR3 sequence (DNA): TGTGCCAGCACCCCACCAGGGGATAATTCACCCCTCCACTTT.

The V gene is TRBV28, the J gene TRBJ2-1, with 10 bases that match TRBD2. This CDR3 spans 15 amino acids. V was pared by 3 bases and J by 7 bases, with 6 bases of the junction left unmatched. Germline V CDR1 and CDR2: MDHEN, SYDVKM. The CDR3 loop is CASSFLTSGSNEQFF. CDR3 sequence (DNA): TGTGCCAGCAGTTTTCTGACTAGCGGGTCTAATGAGCAGTTCTTC.

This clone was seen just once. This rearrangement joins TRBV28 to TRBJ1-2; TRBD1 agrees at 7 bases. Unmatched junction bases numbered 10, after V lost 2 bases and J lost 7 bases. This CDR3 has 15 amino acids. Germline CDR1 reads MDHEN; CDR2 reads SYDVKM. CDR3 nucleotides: TGTGCCAGCAGTTTAGGAGGACAGGCCCGCGGTGGCTACACCTTC. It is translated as CASSLGGQARGGYTF.

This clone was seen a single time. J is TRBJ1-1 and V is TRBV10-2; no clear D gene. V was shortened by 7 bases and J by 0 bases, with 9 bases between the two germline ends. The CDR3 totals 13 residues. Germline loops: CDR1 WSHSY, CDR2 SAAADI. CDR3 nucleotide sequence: TGCGCCAGCACAGGCTTCATGAACACTGAAGCTTTCTTT. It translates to CASTGFMNTEAFF.

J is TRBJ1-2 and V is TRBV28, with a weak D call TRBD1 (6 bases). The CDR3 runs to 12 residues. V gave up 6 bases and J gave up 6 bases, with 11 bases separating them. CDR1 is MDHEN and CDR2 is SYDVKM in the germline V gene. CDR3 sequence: CASRDGGHGYTF. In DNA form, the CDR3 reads TGTGCCAGCAGGGACGGGGGGCATGGCTACACCTTC.

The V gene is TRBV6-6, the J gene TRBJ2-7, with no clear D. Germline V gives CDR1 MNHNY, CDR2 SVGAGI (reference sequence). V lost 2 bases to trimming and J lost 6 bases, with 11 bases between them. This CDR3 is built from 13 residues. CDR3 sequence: CASSYPQATEQYF. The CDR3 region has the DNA TGTGCCAGCAGTTACCCCCAGGCCACCGAGCAGTACTTC.